This record concerns one TCR beta chain sequence. The protocol was immunoSEQ multiplex PCR, while the TCRdb copy is restricted to in-frame clones and leaves out a portion. The repertoire holds 200,000 to 250,000 clones, with 60% to 85% as singletons. This CDR3 is built from 14 residues. The germline V gene has CDR1 SGHKS and CDR2 YYEKEE (reference sequence). V gave up 6 bases and J gave up 5 bases, with 17 bases separating them. These data are taken from a study of blood T cell repertoires in COVID-19. The clonotype was recovered from a woman aged 70-85 years with acute or convalescent COVID-19. The V and J genes are TRBV5-5 and TRBJ1-2; perhaps TRBD1 as D (6 bases). The source material was peripheral blood. In nucleotides, the CDR3 is TGTGCCAGCACCGAGAGCCGGGACACATATGGCTACACCTTC. It specifies CASTESRDTYGYTF.